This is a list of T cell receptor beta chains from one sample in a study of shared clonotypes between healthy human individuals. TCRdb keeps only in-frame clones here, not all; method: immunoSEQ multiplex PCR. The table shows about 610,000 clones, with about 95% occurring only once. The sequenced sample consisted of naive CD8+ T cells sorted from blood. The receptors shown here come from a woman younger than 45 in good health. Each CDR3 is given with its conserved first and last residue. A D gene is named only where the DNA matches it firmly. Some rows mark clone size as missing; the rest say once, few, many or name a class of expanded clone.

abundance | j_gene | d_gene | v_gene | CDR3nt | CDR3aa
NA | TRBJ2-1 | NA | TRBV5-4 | TGTGCCAGCAGCTTATCCTACAATGAGCAGTTCTTC | CASSLSYNEQFF
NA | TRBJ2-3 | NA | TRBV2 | TGTGCCAGAAACGGACCGACTGACACAGATACGCAGTATTTT | CARNGPTDTDTQYF
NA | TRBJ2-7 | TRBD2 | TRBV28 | TGTGCCAGCAGTTGGGAGGGGGAGCAGTACTTC | CASSWEGEQYF
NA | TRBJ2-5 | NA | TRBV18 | TGTGCCAGCTCACCACCCCCAGGGGAGGGGGAGACCCAGTACTTC | CASSPPPGEGETQYF
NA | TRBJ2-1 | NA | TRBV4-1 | TGCGCCAGCAGATTCGGGCTGAGCTCCTACAATGAGCAGTTCTTC | CASRFGLSSYNEQFF
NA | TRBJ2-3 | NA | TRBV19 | TGTGCCAGTAGTCTATCAGGGAGCGCCACAGATACGCAGTATTTT | CASSLSGSATDTQYF
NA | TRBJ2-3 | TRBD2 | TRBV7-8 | TGTGCCAGCAGCGCGACCTTAGCGGGAGTTGCAGATACGCAGTATTTT | CASSATLAGVADTQYF
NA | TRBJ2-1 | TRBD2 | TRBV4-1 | TGCGCCAGCAGCGGGACTAGCGGGAGGCCTCTCCCAACGTACAATGAGCAGTTCTTC | CASSGTSGRPLPTYNEQFF
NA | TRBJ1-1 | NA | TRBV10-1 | TGCGCCAGCAAGGCGAGTCTGAACACTGAAGCTTTCTTT | CASKASLNTEAFF
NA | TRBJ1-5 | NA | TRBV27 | TGTGCCAGCAGAGAATACGGCTGGGGGAGAAATAGCAATCAGCCCCAGCATTTT | CASREYGWGRNSNQPQHF
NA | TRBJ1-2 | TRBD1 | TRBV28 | TGTGCCAGCAGTACCTGGACAGGGTACAATGGCTACACCTTC | CASSTWTGYNGYTF
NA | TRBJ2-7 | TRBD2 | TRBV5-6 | TGTGCCAGCAGCTTGCGGCTAGCGGGGGACGAGCAGTACTTC | CASSLRLAGDEQYF
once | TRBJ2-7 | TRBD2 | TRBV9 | TGTGCCAGCAGTCTAGCGGGGGGAACCTACGAGCAGTACTTC | CASSLAGGTYEQYF
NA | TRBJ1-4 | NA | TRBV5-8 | TGTGCCAGCAGCTTGGCGGAGTATCGGGGGATAAAACTGTTTTTT | CASSLAEYRGIKLFF
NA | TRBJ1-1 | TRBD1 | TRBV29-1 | TGCAGCGAGACAGGGGGCGACCTGAACACTGAAGCTTTCTTT | CSETGGDLNTEAFF
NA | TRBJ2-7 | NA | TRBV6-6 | TGTGCCAGCAGTTATCAAGGGGAGGACTCCTACGAGCAGTACTTC | CASSYQGEDSYEQYF
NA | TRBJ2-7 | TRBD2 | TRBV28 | TGTGCCAGCAGTTCGGGCGAGGACAGGGTGACTAGCGGGATCTACGAGCAGTACTTC | CASSSGEDRVTSGIYEQYF
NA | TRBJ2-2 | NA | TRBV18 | TGTGCCAGCTCACCAGCCGGGGAGCTGTTTTTT | CASSPAGELFF
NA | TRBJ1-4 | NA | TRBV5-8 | TGTGCCAGCAGCTTAGTCGAGTGGAAGGAAAAACTGTTTTTT | CASSLVEWKEKLFF
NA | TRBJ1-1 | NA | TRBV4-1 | TGCGCCAGCAGCCAAGACGTCGAGGTCACTGAAGCTTTCTTT | CASSQDVEVTEAFF
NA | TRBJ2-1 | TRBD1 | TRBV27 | TGTGCCAGCAGTCCAAGGCCGGGACAGGGGTACAATGAGCAGTTCTTC | CASSPRPGQGYNEQFF
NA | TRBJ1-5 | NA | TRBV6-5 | TGTGCCAGCAGTATGGGGGGGATGGGTCAGCCCCAGCATTTT | CASSMGGMGQPQHF
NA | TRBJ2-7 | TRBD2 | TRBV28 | TGTGCCAGCAGTTTGACTAGCGGGAGCCACGAGCAGTACTTC | CASSLTSGSHEQYF
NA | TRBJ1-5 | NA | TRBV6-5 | TGTGCCAGCAGTCCAGGGCCTCAGCCCCAGCATTTT | CASSPGPQPQHF
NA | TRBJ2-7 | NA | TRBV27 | TGTGCCAGCAGTTTATCTCCCGGGGCGGAGCAGTACTTC | CASSLSPGAEQYF
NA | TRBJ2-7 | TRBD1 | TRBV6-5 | TGTGCCAGCAGTCAGACAGGGGCAAGCTCCTACGAGCAGTACTTC | CASSQTGASSYEQYF
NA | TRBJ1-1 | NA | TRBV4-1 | TGCGCCAGCAGCCTCGAACGGGGCACTGAAGCTTTCTTT | CASSLERGTEAFF
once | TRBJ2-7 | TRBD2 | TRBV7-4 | TGTGCCAGCAGCCACCGTAAGGTAGCGGGAGCGTGCGAGCAGTACTTC | CASSHRKVAGACEQYF
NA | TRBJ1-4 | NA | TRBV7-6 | TGTGCCAGCAGCTTAGAAGGATCAACTAATGAAAAACTGTTTTTT | CASSLEGSTNEKLFF
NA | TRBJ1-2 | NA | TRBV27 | TGTGCCAGCAGTTTAATCGGGTCCGAGGGCACCTATGGCTACACCTTC | CASSLIGSEGTYGYTF
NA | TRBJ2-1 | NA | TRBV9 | TGTGCCAGCAGCGAGGGGGGACTATACAATGAGCAGTTCTTC | CASSEGGLYNEQFF
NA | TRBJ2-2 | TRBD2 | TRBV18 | TGTGCCAGCTCACGTAAGCGGGAGCGGGACACCGGGGAGCTGTTTTTT | CASSRKRERDTGELFF
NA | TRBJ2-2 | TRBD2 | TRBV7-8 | TGTGCCAGCAGCCTACGACTAGCCGCGAACACCGGGGAGCTGTTTTTT | CASSLRLAANTGELFF
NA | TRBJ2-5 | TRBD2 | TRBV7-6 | TGTGCCAGCAGCTTGAGCGGGACTACCGGGGAGACCCAGTACTTC | CASSLSGTTGETQYF
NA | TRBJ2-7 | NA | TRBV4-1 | TGCGCCAGCAGCCAAGACTGGGACCCAGCCTACGAGCAGTACTTC | CASSQDWDPAYEQYF
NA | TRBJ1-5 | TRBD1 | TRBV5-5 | TGTGCCAGCAGCTTAAGGGACAGTAGCAATCAGCCCCAGCATTTT | CASSLRDSSNQPQHF
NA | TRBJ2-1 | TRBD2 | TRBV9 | TGTGCCAGCAGCCCGACCGGGACTACCTACAATGAGCAGTTCTTC | CASSPTGTTYNEQFF
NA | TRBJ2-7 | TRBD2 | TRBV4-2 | TGTGCCAGCAGCCAGAGAATAGCGGGAGGGACCTACGAGCAGTACTTC | CASSQRIAGGTYEQYF
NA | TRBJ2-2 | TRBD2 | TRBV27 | TGTGCCAGCAGTTATAGCGGGATGAACACCGGGGAGCTGTTTTTT | CASSYSGMNTGELFF
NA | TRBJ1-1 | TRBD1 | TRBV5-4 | TGTGCCAGCAGCTTGACCGGGACAGGGGTGACTGAAGCTTTCTTT | CASSLTGTGVTEAFF
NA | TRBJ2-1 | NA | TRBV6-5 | TGTGCCAGCAGTTACTCTCTAGCCCTAACTCGGAATGAGCAGTTCTTC | CASSYSLALTRNEQFF
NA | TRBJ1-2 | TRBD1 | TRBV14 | TGTGCCAGCAGTTTAGGGGGCAGCTTCTATGGCTACACCTTC | CASSLGGSFYGYTF
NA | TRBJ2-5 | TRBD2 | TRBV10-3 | TGTGCCATCAGTGACGGGGGGTACCAAGAGACCCAGTACTTC | CAISDGGYQETQYF